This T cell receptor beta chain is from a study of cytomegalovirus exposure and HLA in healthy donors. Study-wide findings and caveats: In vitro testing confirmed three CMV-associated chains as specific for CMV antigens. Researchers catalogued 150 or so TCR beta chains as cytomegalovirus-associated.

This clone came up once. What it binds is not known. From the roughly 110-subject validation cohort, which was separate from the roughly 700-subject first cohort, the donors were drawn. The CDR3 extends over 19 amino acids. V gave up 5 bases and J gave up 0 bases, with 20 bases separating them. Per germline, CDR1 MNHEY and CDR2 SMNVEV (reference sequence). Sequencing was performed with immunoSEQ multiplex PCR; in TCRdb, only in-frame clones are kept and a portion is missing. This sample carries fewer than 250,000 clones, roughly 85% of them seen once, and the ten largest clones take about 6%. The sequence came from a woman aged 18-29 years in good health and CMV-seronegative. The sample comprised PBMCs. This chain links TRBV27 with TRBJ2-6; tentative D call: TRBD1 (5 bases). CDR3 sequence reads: CASSPWVGAGRSGANVLTF. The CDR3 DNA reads TGTGCCAGCAGTCCGTGGGTTGGGGCAGGCCGCTCTGGGGCCAACGTCCTGACTTTC.